The T cell receptor (beta chain) described here comes from a study of long-term antiretroviral therapy in people with HIV. Sequencing relied on immunoSEQ assay v3.0, run at survey level. Produced via immunoSEQ multiplex PCR; TCRdb's table is partial and in-frame only. The sample records approximately 35,000 clones, over 85% being singletons. The CDR3 runs to 15 residues. V was pared by 1 base and J by 2 bases, with 12 bases between. Per the germline V gene, CDR1 is LGHNA and CDR2 is YNFKEQ. The sequencing used unsorted PBMCs, collected approximately 5 years after starting antiretroviral therapy. This clonotype originated in a woman aged 45 to 65 with HIV. The chain is built from TRBV4-2 and TRBJ2-7; D might be TRBD1 (5 bases). CDR3 sequence: CASSQGAQGPYEQYF. In nucleotides, the CDR3 is TGTGCCAGCAGCCAAGGGGCTCAGGGCCCCTACGAGCAGTACTTC.